Listed below are T cell receptor beta chains from one sample, sequenced in a study of blood T cell repertoires in COVID-19. Assay: immunoSEQ multiplex PCR; the TCRdb copy retains only in-frame clones and omits some. The sample yields fewer than 250,000 clones, approximately 86% seen once. Sequenced material: peripheral blood. The origin of the receptors is a man between 40 and 49 years old with acute or convalescent COVID-19. Both conserved end residues are part of each CDR3. The order of the fields is D gene, J gene, V gene, clone size, CDR3 protein, CDR3 DNA. D genes are given only for firm matches. The listing skips clone size in some rows; elsewhere it reads once, few, many or a size class.

NA | TRBJ2-3 | TRBV7-9 | NA | CASSLLSGGLVDTQYF | TGTGCCAGCAGCTTGTTAAGCGGAGGGCTGGTTGATACGCAGTATTTT
NA | TRBJ2-2 | TRBV12-3/TRBV12-4 | NA | CASSVYGELFF | TGTGCCAGCAGTGTCTACGGGGAGCTGTTTTTT
TRBD1 | TRBJ2-1 | TRBV24-1 | NA | CAISPGQGDNEQFF | TGTGCCATCAGCCCGGGACAGGGAGACAATGAGCAGTTCTTC
TRBD1 | TRBJ2-7 | TRBV5-5 | NA | CASSFGTGAYEQYF | TGTGCCAGCAGCTTCGGGACAGGGGCCTACGAGCAGTACTTC
TRBD1 | TRBJ2-5 | TRBV5-1 | NA | CASSSPGQGVLETQYF | TGCGCCAGCAGCTCTCCGGGACAGGGGGTTTTAGAGACCCAGTACTTC
TRBD1 | TRBJ1-2 | TRBV6-5 | once | CASSYSDRGIYGYTF | TGTGCCAGCAGTTACTCCGACAGGGGTATCTATGGCTACACCTTC
TRBD1 | TRBJ2-3 | TRBV7-9 | NA | CASSLAAGGLTDTQYF | TGTGCCAGCAGCTTAGCGGCAGGGGGCCTCACAGATACGCAGTATTTT
NA | TRBJ1-1 | TRBV11-3 | once | CASSFGDTEAFF | TGTGCCAGCAGCTTCGGGGACACTGAAGCTTTCTTT
NA | TRBJ1-2 | TRBV6-4 | NA | CASSPGQGVGYGYTF | TGTGCCAGCAGCCCCGGGCAGGGTGTGGGCTATGGCTACACCTTC
NA | TRBJ1-2 | TRBV30 | NA | CAWSPPRGGYTF | TGTGCCTGGAGCCCGCCCCGGGGGGGCTACACCTTC
TRBD2 | TRBJ2-1 | TRBV28 | NA | CASRPWTSGRGNEQFF | TGTGCCAGCAGACCCTGGACTAGCGGGAGGGGGAATGAGCAGTTCTTC
TRBD1 | TRBJ2-7 | TRBV28 | NA | CASSSTGAASYEQYF | TGTGCCAGCAGTTCAACAGGGGCGGCCTCCTACGAGCAGTACTTC
NA | TRBJ1-1 | TRBV6-6 | NA | CASSYGGPEAFF | TGTGCCAGCAGTTACGGAGGACCTGAAGCTTTCTTT
TRBD1 | TRBJ1-5 | TRBV6-5 | NA | CASSPPGQGSQPQHF | TGTGCCAGCAGTCCACCGGGACAGGGGTCTCAGCCCCAGCATTTT
TRBD1 | TRBJ1-4 | TRBV27 | NA | CASSPQGMREKLFF | TGTGCCAGCAGCCCACAGGGGATGAGGGAAAAACTGTTTTTT
NA | TRBJ2-3 | TRBV6-2/TRBV6-3 | NA | CASSYGFGSVNTDTQYF | TGTGCCAGCAGTTACGGATTCGGGTCGGTTAACACAGATACGCAGTATTTT
NA | TRBJ2-7 | TRBV2 | NA | CASSVRLAYEQYF | TGTGCCAGCAGTGTGCGACTAGCCTACGAGCAGTACTTC
NA | TRBJ2-4 | TRBV19 | NA | CASTLPLRSAEKNIQYF | TGTGCCAGTACACTCCCGCTCCGGAGTGCGGAAAAAAACATTCAGTACTTC
NA | TRBJ2-1 | TRBV7-2 | once | CASTPGHSYNEQFF | TGTGCCAGCACCCCAGGGCACTCCTACAATGAGCAGTTCTTC
TRBD1 | TRBJ2-3 | TRBV27 | NA | CASSLGQVTDTQYF | TGTGCCAGCAGTTTGGGACAGGTCACAGATACGCAGTATTTT
NA | TRBJ1-2 | TRBV4-1 | NA | CASSHQPGVYGYTF | TGCGCCAGCAGCCACCAGCCGGGAGTCTATGGCTACACCTTC
TRBD2 | TRBJ2-1 | TRBV7-8 | few | CASSQQLATYNEQFF | TGTGCCAGCAGCCAACAACTAGCGACCTACAATGAGCAGTTCTTC
NA | TRBJ1-2 | TRBV29-1 | NA | CSVEPAGRFYGYTF | TGCAGCGTTGAACCCGCGGGGAGGTTCTATGGCTACACCTTC
TRBD2 | TRBJ2-3 | TRBV5-8 | NA | CASSLLAGGYHTQYF | TGTGCCAGCAGCTTGCTAGCGGGAGGGTACCATACGCAGTATTTT
TRBD1 | TRBJ2-6 | TRBV2 | NA | CASTGQSGANVLTF | TGTGCCAGTACGGGACAGTCTGGGGCCAACGTCCTGACTTTC
NA | TRBJ2-3 | TRBV4-1 | once | CASSQATRGDTQYF | TGCGCCAGCAGCCAAGCCACCCGGGGAGATACGCAGTATTTT
NA | TRBJ2-1 | TRBV29-1 | NA | CSAAQGSPYNEQFF | TGCAGCGCTGCACAGGGTAGTCCCTACAATGAGCAGTTCTTC
TRBD1 | TRBJ2-1 | TRBV7-6 | NA | CASSPPGQGSYNEQFF | TGTGCCAGCAGCCCGCCGGGACAGGGGAGCTACAATGAGCAGTTCTTC
NA | TRBJ1-5 | TRBV19 | NA | CASSSGGVGNQPQHF | TGTGCCAGTAGTTCGGGGGGGGTTGGGAATCAGCCCCAGCATTTT
NA | TRBJ1-5 | TRBV7-6 | many | CASSLAGGSNQPQHF | TGTGCCAGCAGCTTGGCCGGGGGAAGCAATCAGCCCCAGCATTTT
NA | TRBJ1-5 | TRBV19 | NA | CASSPVGTRQPQHF | TGTGCCAGTAGCCCCGTTGGGACAAGGCAGCCCCAGCATTTT
NA | TRBJ1-5 | TRBV2 | NA | CASSEMAGGPQHF | TGTGCCAGCAGTGAAATGGCGGGGGGGCCCCAGCATTTT
TRBD2 | TRBJ2-2 | TRBV27 | NA | CASSFLWGSGGRGNAGELFF | TGTGCCAGCAGTTTCTTATGGGGGAGCGGGGGCAGGGGAAACGCCGGGGAGCTGTTTTTT
NA | TRBJ2-7 | TRBV21-1 | NA | CASSSKEEDYEQYF | TGTGCCAGCAGCTCTAAGGAAGAGGACTACGAGCAGTACTTC
TRBD1 | TRBJ2-5 | TRBV19 | few | CASSRIGQGEETQYF | TGTGCCAGTAGTAGGATCGGACAGGGAGAAGAGACCCAGTACTTC
TRBD1 | TRBJ1-1 | TRBV19 | NA | CASSIGVDRGDTEAFF | TGTGCCAGTAGTATAGGGGTGGACAGGGGCGACACTGAAGCTTTCTTT
NA | TRBJ2-2 | TRBV15 | NA | CATSRDPYQGGFTAGELFF | TGTGCCACCAGCAGGGACCCATATCAGGGGGGATTTACCGCCGGGGAGCTGTTTTTT
NA | TRBJ1-2 | TRBV19 | once | CASSMATRQTNYGYTF | TGTGCCAGTAGTATGGCTACCCGACAGACAAACTATGGCTACACCTTC
TRBD2 | TRBJ2-1 | TRBV6-5 | NA | CASNYPGGRSFF | TGTGCCAGCAATTACCCTGGCGGGAGGTCGTTCTTC
NA | TRBJ1-4 | TRBV6-7 | NA | CASSYSRANEKLFF | TGTGCCAGCAGTTACTCGCGAGCTAATGAAAAACTGTTTTTT
NA | TRBJ2-7 | TRBV24-1 | NA | CASDSQLAHEQYF | TGTGCCTCAGACTCTCAGCTAGCCCACGAGCAGTACTTC
TRBD1 | TRBJ1-4 | TRBV11-2 | NA | CASSSGQGAYLFEKLFF | TGTGCCAGCAGCTCGGGACAGGGGGCGTATTTGTTTGAAAAACTGTTTTTT
NA | TRBJ2-1 | TRBV27 | NA | CASSLKAGIGEQFF | TGTGCCAGCAGTTTAAAAGCAGGGATAGGTGAGCAGTTCTTC
TRBD1 | TRBJ2-7 | TRBV6-2/TRBV6-3 | NA | CASSYGTGVGEQYF | TGTGCCAGCAGTTACGGGACAGGGGTCGGCGAGCAGTACTTC
TRBD2 | TRBJ2-3 | TRBV7-2 | NA | CASSLGGAAGADTQYF | TGTGCCAGCAGCTTAGGGGGAGCCGCGGGAGCGGATACGCAGTATTTT
NA | TRBJ2-7 | TRBV11-2 | NA | CASSLDIYEQYF | TGTGCCAGCAGCTTAGATATATACGAGCAGTACTTC
NA | TRBJ2-2 | TRBV14 | NA | CASSQAGLGNTGELFF | TGTGCCAGCAGCCAAGCAGGGTTGGGGAACACCGGGGAGCTGTTTTTT
NA | TRBJ1-1 | TRBV19 | NA | CASSHREGTEAFF | TGTGCCAGTAGTCACAGGGAGGGGACTGAAGCTTTCTTT
NA | TRBJ1-5 | TRBV7-9 | once | CASSLAPGDQHF | TGTGCCAGCAGCTTAGCCCCCGGAGACCAGCATTTT
TRBD1 | TRBJ1-2 | TRBV4-1 | NA | CASSHTFPGQGRGYTF | TGCGCCAGCAGCCATACCTTCCCGGGACAGGGGCGAGGCTACACCTTC
TRBD1 | TRBJ2-7 | TRBV27 | NA | CASSYQGAGEQYF | TGTGCCAGCAGTTACCAGGGGGCCGGCGAGCAGTACTTC
NA | TRBJ2-1 | TRBV6-2/TRBV6-3 | few | CASSYTGGGSGAYNEQFF | TGTGCCAGCAGTTACACGGGGGGCGGGAGTGGGGCCTACAATGAGCAGTTCTTC
NA | TRBJ1-2 | TRBV28 | NA | CASSLPGVLNGYTF | TGTGCCAGCAGTTTACCAGGGGTTCTAAATGGCTACACCTTC
TRBD2 | TRBJ2-3 | TRBV29-1 | NA | CSVGTGTSGSTQYF | TGCAGCGTTGGGACCGGGACTAGCGGGAGTACGCAGTATTTT
TRBD1 | TRBJ2-7 | TRBV28 | NA | CASSPPGGPSSYEQYF | TGTGCCAGCAGCCCACCAGGGGGCCCCAGCTCCTACGAGCAGTACTTC